This TCR beta chain is from a study of OX40 agonist ivuxolimab in advanced cancers. Study-wide context: The costimulatory receptor OX40 (CD134) was targeted by ivuxolimab, a fully human IgG2 agonistic monoclonal antibody. Peripheral TCRbeta sequencing aimed to test whether ivuxolimab altered TCR sequence diversity and caused clonal T-cell expansion. Patients were allowed to have had prior anti-PD-1, anti-PD-L1 or anti-CTLA-4 therapy, and around 41% of the dose-escalation patients had previously received checkpoint inhibitors. Partial responses were achieved by three dose-escalation patients, of whom one had hepatocellular carcinoma and two had cutaneous melanoma. The paper covers the monotherapy dose-escalation part of the phase I ivuxolimab trial, which included N of about 56 patients. Intravenous ivuxolimab was administered to patients every 2 weeks at six dose levels: 0.01, 0.1, 0.3, 1.5, 3 and 10 mg/kg. In the dose-escalation cohort, 65% to 85% of patients were male, and the mean age was 60 years with a range of roughly 20 to 85. Of the roughly 53 patients in dose escalation, about 20 had hepatocellular carcinoma, about 15 had melanoma, 9 had renal cell carcinoma and 9 had head and neck cancer. Study-level results and caveats: In the 0.1-3.0 mg/kg groups, partial responders were among the patients with the lowest normalized peripheral clonal expansion, particularly in CD8+ T cells. On average, CD8+ T cells showed more expanded clones than CD4+ T cells after ivuxolimab. Low levels of normalized T-cell clonal expansion were also shown by some nonresponding patients. At doses of 0.1 to 3.0 mg/kg, clonal expansion of both CD4+ and CD8+ T cells in blood was seen between baseline and week 6. Which antigens the clonally expanded peripheral T cells were specific for was not determined.

Points on this clone: Its antigen is unknown. Base qualities were left out, and no much larger clone turns up one base away.

For sequencing of the TCRbeta CDR3 region, genomic DNA was extracted from the sorted cells. TCRbeta CDR3 regions were sequenced using the immunoSEQ Assay. The source is immuneACCESS, and TCRdb retained only in-frame sequences with V and J called. Part of the clones is not carried over; for the studies checked, unresolved V genes explain less than half of this, and the remainder is unexplained. The sample records nearly 50,000 clones, 80% to 85% of which are singletons. The ten largest clonotypes hold around 7% of the sample. The trial excluded patients who had a history of autoimmune disease or who were on systemic immunosuppression. In every dose cohort, peripheral blood was drawn for TCR sequencing at baseline, cycle 4 day 1, and cycle 7 day 1. Samples were obtained from an open-label, multicenter, first-in-human phase I dose-escalation trial of ivuxolimab. Adults with locally advanced or metastatic melanoma, renal cell carcinoma, hepatocellular carcinoma or head and neck squamous cell carcinoma were enrolled in the trial. Before TCR sequencing, CD4+ T cells and CD8+ T cells from peripheral blood were sorted into separate populations.

The sequence was obtained from an adult with an advanced solid tumor such as melanoma, head and neck, liver or kidney cancer. Sample: CD4+ or CD8+ T cells sorted from blood, taken in a trial of the OX40 agonist ivuxolimab.

The CDR3 region has the sequence CASSDIAGGLRGNEQFF. The nucleotides are TGTGCCAGCAGCGATATAGCGGGAGGCCTACGGGGCAATGAGCAGTTCTTC. This chain joins TRBV13 to TRBJ2-1; 10 central bases correspond to TRBD2. The CDR3, from cysteine to phenylalanine, totals 17 residues. The retained sequence is limited to the CDR3, 51 bases, with the frame set at the first base. Trimming removed 5 bases from V and 6 bases from J; the gene matches leave 13 bases unexplained. The germline V gene (reference sequence) provides CDR1 PRHDT and CDR2 FYEKMQ.